These T cell receptor beta chains were read from a single sample in a study of cytomegalovirus exposure and HLA in healthy donors. Method: immunoSEQ multiplex PCR; TCRdb's copy keeps in-frame clones and lacks some. The sample lists some 150,000 clones, 75% to 90% seen once, with roughly 2.9% in the top ten. Input material: PBMCs. The receptors were sampled from a woman under 40 in good health and CMV-seronegative. CDR3s include the opening cysteine and the closing phenylalanine or tryptophan. The D gene is left open where the match is weak. The size entry is marked missing in some rows and otherwise reads once, few, many or a size class.

V gene	clone size	J gene	D gene	CDR3 protein	CDR3 DNA
TRBV7-2	.	TRBJ1-5	.	CASSEFGQPQHF	TGTGCCAGCAGCGAGTTCGGTCAGCCCCAGCATTTT
TRBV19	.	TRBJ2-5	TRBD1	CASRRTGGAETQYF	TGTGCCAGTAGACGGACAGGGGGCGCGGAGACCCAGTACTTC
TRBV7-9	.	TRBJ2-3	.	CSSSPGQYNTQYF	TGTTCCAGCAGCCCCGGACAGTACAATACGCAGTATTTT
TRBV18	.	TRBJ1-5	TRBD1	CASSPRGQGANQPQHF	TGTGCCAGCTCACCTCGGGGCCAGGGGGCTAATCAGCCCCAGCATTTT
TRBV5-6	.	TRBJ2-3	.	CASSPVGQDTQYF	TGTGCCAGCAGCCCGGTCGGACAAGATACGCAGTATTTT
TRBV6-5	few	TRBJ1-1	.	CASSFRGGTEAFF	TGTGCCAGCAGTTTTCGGGGAGGAACTGAAGCTTTCTTT
TRBV18	.	TRBJ1-1	.	CASSPTTGSEAFF	TGTGCCAGCTCACCCACAACAGGATCTGAAGCTTTCTTT
TRBV28	.	TRBJ2-1	TRBD2	CAIGRNNEQFF	TGTGCCATCGGGAGGAACAATGAGCAGTTCTTC
TRBV4-1	.	TRBJ1-1	.	CASSQGALDTEAFF	TGCGCCAGCAGCCAGGGGGCTCTAGACACTGAAGCTTTCTTT
TRBV10-3	few	TRBJ2-2	TRBD1	CAISARDRGNTGELFF	TGTGCCATCAGTGCTCGGGACAGGGGTAACACCGGGGAGCTGTTTTTT
TRBV7-3	.	TRBJ2-5	.	CASSLGRGETQYF	TGTGCCAGCAGCTTAGGTCGAGGGGAGACCCAGTACTTC
TRBV9	.	TRBJ1-2	.	CASSVESGFFGYTF	TGTGCCAGCAGCGTCGAGTCAGGGTTCTTTGGCTACACCTTC
TRBV30	.	TRBJ1-5	.	CAWSIGENQPQHF	TGTGCCTGGAGTATCGGTGAGAATCAGCCCCAGCATTTT
TRBV2	.	TRBJ1-5	.	CASSLQGANQPQHF	TGTGCCAGCAGTTTACAGGGTGCGAATCAGCCCCAGCATTTT
TRBV2	.	TRBJ2-3	TRBD2	CASSGGGAGDDTQYF	TGTGCCAGCAGTGGCGGGGGGGCCGGTGATGATACGCAGTATTTT
TRBV9	.	TRBJ2-2	.	CASSVARGNTGELFF	TGTGCCAGCAGCGTAGCCAGGGGGAACACCGGGGAGCTGTTTTTT